This T cell receptor beta chain was observed in a study of CD8 T cells in ankylosing spondylitis. The V end lost 0 bases, the J end lost 9 bases, and 6 bases lay between the germline ends. Germline V gene data show CDR1 as SEHNR and CDR2 as FQNEAQ (reference sequence). The CDR3 is made up of 12 amino acids. General study points: Both synovial fluid and blood in reactive arthritis had previously been reported to carry some motif variants. As reported, disease-linked clones showed significant enrichment in matched ankylosing spondylitis synovial fluid. Seven or eight highly homologous variants made up a TCR beta motif, and this motif appeared characteristic of ankylosing spondylitis blood.

Quantitative 5'-RACE with molecular barcodes produced the TCR beta libraries. TCRdb fed the 5' RACE reads into MiXCR, producing one record per CDR3 protein. Found here are roughly 230,000 distinct CDR3 sequences, over 9.5% of them singletons; the top ten hold less than 3%. This clonotype has ten or more counts. What it binds is unknown. This clonotype was sampled from a male donor with ankylosing spondylitis or in good health (not recorded which). The gene calls are TRBV7-9 and TRBJ2-1; D call uncertain. Sequencing was done on a sample of blood, either unsorted or a sorted T cell fraction (not recorded which). This CDR3 reads CASSLASSEQFF. CDR3 nucleotide sequence: TGTGCCAGCAGCTTAGCGTCCAGTGAGCAGTTCTTC.